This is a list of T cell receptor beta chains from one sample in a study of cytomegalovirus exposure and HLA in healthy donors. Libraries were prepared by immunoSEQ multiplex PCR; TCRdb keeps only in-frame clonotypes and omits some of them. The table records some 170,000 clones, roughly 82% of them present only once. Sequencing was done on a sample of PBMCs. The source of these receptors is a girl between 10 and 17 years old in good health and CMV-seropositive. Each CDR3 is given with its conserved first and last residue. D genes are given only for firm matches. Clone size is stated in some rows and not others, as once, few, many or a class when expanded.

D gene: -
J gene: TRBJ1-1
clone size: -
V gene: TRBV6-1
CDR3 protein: CASSEQGTHTEAFF
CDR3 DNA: TGTGCCAGCAGTGAACAGGGTACTCACACTGAAGCTTTCTTT

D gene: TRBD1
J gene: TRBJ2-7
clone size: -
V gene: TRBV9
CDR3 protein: CASSEGRSGTGAAYEQYF
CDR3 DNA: TGTGCCAGCAGCGAGGGCCGATCCGGGACAGGGGCAGCCTACGAGCAGTACTTC

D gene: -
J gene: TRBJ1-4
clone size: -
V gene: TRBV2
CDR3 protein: CASSGGGGGEKLFF
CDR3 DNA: TGTGCCAGCAGTGGTGGGGGGGGAGGTGAAAAACTGTTTTTT

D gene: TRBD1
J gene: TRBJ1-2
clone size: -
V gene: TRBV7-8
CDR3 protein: CASSSQGATDYGYTF
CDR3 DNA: TGTGCCAGCAGCTCTCAGGGGGCCACAGACTATGGCTACACCTTC

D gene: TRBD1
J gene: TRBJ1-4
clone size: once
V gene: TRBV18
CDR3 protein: CASSPERPGQGGEKLFF
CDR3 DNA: TGTGCCAGCTCACCAGAGAGACCGGGACAGGGGGGCGAAAAACTGTTTTTT

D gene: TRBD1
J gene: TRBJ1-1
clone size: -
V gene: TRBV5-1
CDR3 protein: CASSLGDRMNTEAFF
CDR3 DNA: TGCGCCAGCAGCTTGGGGGACAGGATGAACACTGAAGCTTTCTTT

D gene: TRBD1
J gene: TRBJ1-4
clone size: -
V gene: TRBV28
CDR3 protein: CASSPGQGRTNEKLFF
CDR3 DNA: TGTGCCAGCAGTCCCGGACAGGGGCGTACTAATGAAAAACTGTTTTTT

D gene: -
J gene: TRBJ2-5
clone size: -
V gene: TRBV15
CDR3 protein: CATSKIGAAEETQYF
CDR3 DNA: TGTGCCACCAGCAAGATTGGGGCAGCAGAAGAGACCCAGTACTTC

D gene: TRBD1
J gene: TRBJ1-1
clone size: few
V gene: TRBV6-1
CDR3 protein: CASLFSDRDTEAFF
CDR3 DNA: TGTGCCAGCCTCTTTTCGGACAGGGACACTGAAGCTTTCTTT

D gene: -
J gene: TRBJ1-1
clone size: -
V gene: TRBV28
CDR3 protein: CASTPWGSSKNTEAFF
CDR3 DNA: TGTGCCAGCACCCCGTGGGGCTCTTCGAAGAACACTGAAGCTTTCTTT

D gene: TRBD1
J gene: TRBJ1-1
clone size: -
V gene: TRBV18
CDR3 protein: CASSRGTGGTEAFF
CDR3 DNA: TGTGCCAGCTCTCGGGGGACAGGAGGCACTGAAGCTTTCTTT

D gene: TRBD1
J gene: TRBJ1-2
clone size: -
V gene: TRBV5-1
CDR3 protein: CASSSGQVYGYTF
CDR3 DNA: TGCGCCAGCAGCTCGGGACAGGTCTATGGCTACACCTTC

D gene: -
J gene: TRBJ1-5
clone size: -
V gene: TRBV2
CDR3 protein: CASSEKSYQPQHF
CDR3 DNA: TGTGCCAGCAGCGAGAAGAGTTATCAGCCCCAGCATTTT

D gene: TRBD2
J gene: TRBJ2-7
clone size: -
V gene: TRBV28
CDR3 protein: CASRSGTNSYEQYF
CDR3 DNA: TGTGCCAGCAGATCCGGGACTAACTCCTACGAGCAGTACTTC

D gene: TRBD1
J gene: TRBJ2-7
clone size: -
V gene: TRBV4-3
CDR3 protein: CASSLGTGENEQYF
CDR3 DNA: TGCGCCAGCAGCTTAGGGACAGGGGAGAACGAGCAGTACTTC

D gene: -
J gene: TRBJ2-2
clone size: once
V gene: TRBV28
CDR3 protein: CASSSRGVGTGELFF
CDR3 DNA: TGTGCCAGCAGTTCCCGGGGTGTAGGTACCGGGGAGCTGTTTTTT

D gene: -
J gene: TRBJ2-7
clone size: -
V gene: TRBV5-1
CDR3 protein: CASSLGAGGPYEQYF
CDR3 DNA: TGCGCCAGCAGCTTGGGAGCGGGTGGTCCCTACGAGCAGTACTTC

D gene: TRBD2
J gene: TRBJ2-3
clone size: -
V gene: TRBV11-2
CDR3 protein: CASSFSGRGTDTQYF
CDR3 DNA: TGTGCCAGCAGCTTTAGCGGGAGAGGCACAGATACGCAGTATTTT

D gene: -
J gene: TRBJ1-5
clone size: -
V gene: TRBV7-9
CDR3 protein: CASSFPSGPQHF
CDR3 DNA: TGTGCCAGCAGCTTCCCCTCAGGGCCCCAGCATTTT

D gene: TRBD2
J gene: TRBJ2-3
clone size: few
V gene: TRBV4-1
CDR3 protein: CASSQSGRPRRTSDTQYF
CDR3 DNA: TGCGCCAGCAGCCAAAGCGGGAGGCCTCGTCGAACCTCAGATACGCAGTATTTT

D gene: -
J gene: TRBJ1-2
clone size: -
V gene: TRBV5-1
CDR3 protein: CASSLLLNYGYTF
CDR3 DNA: TGCGCCAGCAGCTTGCTTCTTAACTATGGCTACACCTTC

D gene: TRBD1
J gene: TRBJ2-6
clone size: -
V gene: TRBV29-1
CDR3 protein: CSVATGSGANVLTF
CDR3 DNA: TGCAGCGTTGCGACAGGGTCTGGGGCCAACGTCCTGACTTTC

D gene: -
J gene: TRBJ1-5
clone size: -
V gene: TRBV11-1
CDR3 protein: CASSEVYSNQPQHF
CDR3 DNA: TGTGCCTCAAGCGAGGTTTATAGCAATCAGCCCCAGCATTTT

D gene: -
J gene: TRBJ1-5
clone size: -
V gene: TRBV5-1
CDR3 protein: CASSSQGNQPQHF
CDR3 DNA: TGCGCCAGCAGCTCCCAGGGGAATCAGCCCCAGCATTTT

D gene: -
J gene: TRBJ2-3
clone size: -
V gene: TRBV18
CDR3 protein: CASSPPGTSSGNTQYF
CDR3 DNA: TGTGCCAGCTCACCACCCGGGACATCCAGCGGGAATACGCAGTATTTT

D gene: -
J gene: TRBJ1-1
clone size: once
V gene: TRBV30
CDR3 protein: CAWSWQPRAEAFF
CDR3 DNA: TGTGCCTGGAGTTGGCAGCCACGGGCTGAAGCTTTCTTT

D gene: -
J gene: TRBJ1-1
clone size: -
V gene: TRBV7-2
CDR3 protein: CASSLAAGFSSEAFF
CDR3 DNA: TGTGCCAGCAGCTTAGCGGCAGGGTTTTCTTCTGAAGCTTTCTTT

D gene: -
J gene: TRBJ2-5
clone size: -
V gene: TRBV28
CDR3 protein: CASRGSGGRETQYF
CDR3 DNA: TGTGCCAGCAGGGGAAGTGGAGGGAGAGAGACCCAGTACTTC

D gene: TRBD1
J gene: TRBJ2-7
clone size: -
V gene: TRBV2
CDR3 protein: CASSELQGKGYEQYF
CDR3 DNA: TGTGCCAGCAGCGAACTACAGGGGAAAGGCTACGAGCAGTACTTC

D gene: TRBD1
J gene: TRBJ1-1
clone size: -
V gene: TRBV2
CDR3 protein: CASRGGQGVTEAFF
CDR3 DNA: TGTGCCAGCAGGGGGGGACAGGGAGTAACTGAAGCTTTCTTT

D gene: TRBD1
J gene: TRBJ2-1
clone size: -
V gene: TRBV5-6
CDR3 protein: CASSLQGGHNEQFF
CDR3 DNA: TGTGCCAGCAGCTTACAGGGGGGTCACAATGAGCAGTTCTTC

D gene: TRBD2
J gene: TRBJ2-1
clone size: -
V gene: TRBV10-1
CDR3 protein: CASSPGGQSNEQFF
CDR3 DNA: TGCGCCAGCAGTCCGGGGGGGCAAAGCAATGAGCAGTTCTTC

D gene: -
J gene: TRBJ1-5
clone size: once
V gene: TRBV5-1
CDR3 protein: CASSLTAGVQPQHF
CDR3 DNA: TGCGCCAGCAGCTTGACGGCAGGGGTCCAGCCCCAGCATTTT

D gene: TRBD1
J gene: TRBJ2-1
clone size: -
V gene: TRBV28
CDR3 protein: CASSRPGGLKGSGTYNEQFF
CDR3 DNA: TGTGCCAGCAGTCGGCCAGGGGGCCTTAAAGGGAGTGGAACCTACAATGAGCAGTTCTTC

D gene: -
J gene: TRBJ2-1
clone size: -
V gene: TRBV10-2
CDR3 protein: CASSTAGGQQFF
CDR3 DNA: TGCGCCAGCAGTACTGCTGGGGGCCAGCAGTTCTTC

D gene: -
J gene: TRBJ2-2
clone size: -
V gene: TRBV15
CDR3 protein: CATSIGGQGYVLGTGELFF
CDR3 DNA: TGTGCCACCAGCATAGGTGGTCAGGGTTACGTTTTAGGAACCGGGGAGCTGTTTTTT

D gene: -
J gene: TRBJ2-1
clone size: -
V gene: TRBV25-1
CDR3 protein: CASSEYTYNEQFF
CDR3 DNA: TGTGCCAGCAGTGAATATACCTACAATGAGCAGTTCTTC

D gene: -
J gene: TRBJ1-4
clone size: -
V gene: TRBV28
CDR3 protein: CASSSLVGRGGKLFF
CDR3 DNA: TGTGCCAGCAGTTCCCTGGTAGGGCGGGGGGGAAAACTGTTTTTT

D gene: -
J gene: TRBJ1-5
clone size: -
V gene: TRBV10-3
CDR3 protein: CAISEDRTSNQPQHF
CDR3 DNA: TGTGCCATCAGTGAGGACAGGACTAGCAATCAGCCCCAGCATTTT

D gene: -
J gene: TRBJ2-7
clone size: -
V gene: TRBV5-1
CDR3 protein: CASSLLAGTTYEQYF
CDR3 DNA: TGCGCCAGCAGCTTGCTGGCAGGAACAACTTACGAGCAGTACTTC

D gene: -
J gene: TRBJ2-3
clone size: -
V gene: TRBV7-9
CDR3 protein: CASSLTGEAWDTQYF
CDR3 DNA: TGTGCCAGCAGCTTAACAGGGGAGGCCTGGGATACGCAGTATTTT